The 6 T cell receptor beta chains below come from one sample, sequenced in a study of blood T cell repertoires in COVID-19. The table came from immunoSEQ multiplex PCR; TCRdb's copy has only in-frame clones and leaves some out. The repertoire holds 110,000 or so clones, with 70% to 90% as singletons. Sequenced sample: peripheral blood. These receptors came from a man aged 35-49 years with acute or convalescent COVID-19.

The CDR3 region is CASLSGGSTDTQYF. CDR3 nucleotides: TGTGCCAGTTTATCCGGGGGGAGCACAGATACGCAGTATTTT. This chain links TRBV2 with TRBJ2-3; 7 bases are a match to TRBD2. CDR1 and CDR2 from the germline V gene are SNHLY and FYNNEI. V lost 9 bases, J lost 0 bases, and 6 bases stayed unmatched. The length of the CDR3 is 14 residues.

This clone appeared a few times. This sequence joins TRBV29-1 and TRBJ2-7; the D gene is possibly TRBD1 (5 bases). Germline V CDR1 and CDR2: SQVTM, ANQGSEA. Trimming pared 0 bases from V and 6 bases from J, leaving 15 bases between. This CDR3 contains 14 residues. The CDR3 DNA is TGCAGCGTTGAAGATCGTGGGTCCACAGGCGAGCAGTACTTC. Encoded protein: CSVEDRGSTGEQYF.

The V and J genes are TRBV24-1 and TRBJ2-1; 12 bases align to TRBD2. The CDR3 has 15 residues. Germline V gene sequence: CDR1 KGHDR, CDR2 SFDVKD. Trimming removed 5 bases from V and 8 bases from J; junction bases left unmatched: 6. The CDR3 coding sequence is TGTGCCACCAGTGCGCTAGCGGGGGGGAACGATGAGCAGTTCTTC. This encodes CATSALAGGNDEQFF.

This chain links TRBV5-4 with TRBJ1-2; 10 bases match TRBD1. The CDR3 has 14 amino acids. Looked up from germline, CDR1 is SGHNT and CDR2 is YYREEE (reference sequence). The V segment lost 2 bases and the J segment 7 bases; nucleotides outside the gene matches: 5. CDR3 sequence reads: CASSFGTGDRGYTF. In nucleotides, the CDR3 is TGTGCCAGCAGCTTTGGGACAGGGGACCGTGGCTACACCTTC. Filled out from reference TRBV5-4 and TRBJ1-2, the complete variable domain reads ETGVTQSPTHLIKTRGQQVTLRCSSQSGHNTVSWYQQALGQGPQFIFQYYREEENGRGNFPPRFSGLQFPNYSSELNVNALELDDSALYLCASSFGTGDRGYTFGSGTRLTVV.

The gene calls are TRBV11-2 and TRBJ2-3, with 11 bases identical to TRBD2. Germline assignment: CDR1 SGHAT and CDR2 FQNNGV. The CDR3 is 19 amino acids. With 5 bases clipped from V and 0 bases from J, the junction kept 13 bases outside the gene matches. CDR3: CASSLDPGLADPSTDTQYF. The CDR3 DNA follows: TGTGCCAGCAGCCTCGATCCGGGACTAGCGGACCCTAGCACAGATACGCAGTATTTT.

This chain joins TRBV30 and TRBJ2-3, with D possibly being TRBD1 (6 bases). CDR1 and CDR2 from the germline V gene are GTSNPN and SVGIG (reference sequence). V was cut by 0 bases and J by 2 bases, with 27 bases left in between. The CDR3 has 20 residues. The CDR3 coding sequence is TGTGCCTGGAGTGTAGAGTTCGTTCGTTCCGGACAGAGCCACACAGATACGCAGTATTTT. It is translated as CAWSVEFVRSGQSHTDTQYF.